This T cell receptor (beta chain) was obtained from a study of CD8 T cells in Susac syndrome (dated by TCRdb to the late 2010s). Study-level background: The study used repertoire sequencing to test whether antigen drove CD8+ T cell activation and differentiation in Susac syndrome. Study-wide conclusions, independent of this receptor: The number of individuals in the TCR sequencing and HLA analysis was acknowledged as relatively small.

For this clonotype: This receptor's antigen is unknown. There are no base qualities to consult, and no much larger clone falls within one base.

RNA was extracted with the RNeasy kit and about 0.5 to 1 ug was reverse transcribed using random hexamers. The immunoSEQ multiplex PCR assay, which covers 54 Vbeta and 13 Jbeta segments, was used to amplify TCR beta CDR3 regions. Bias from PCR amplification was corrected by using a synthetic template baseline for primer optimization and for computational correction. Under the source paper's analysis protocol: Reads were annotated to V, D and J genes according to IMGT and were analyzed with immunoSEQ Analyzer, with only productive sequences retained. To calculate clonality, Shannon entropy was normalized by log2 of the number of productive unique sequences and then subtracted from one. For each patient and control, public and private clones were evaluated among the 100 most prevalent clones. Clones were defined as Susac-specific when absent from the healthy and MS cohorts, from about a thousand published viral clones and from other ImmuneACCESS disease sequences. TCRdb reprocessing: public reads trimmed at Q25 with fastp, clones called with MiXCR, in-frame beta chains kept. Each entry merges the rows of one CDR3 protein and shows their most common DNA and genes. For this entry, the V and J calls and clone size follow TCRdb and not the study's own pipeline. The sample has 150,000 to 200,000 distinct CDR3 sequences on record, more than 90% of them singletons. The leading ten clones occupy 0.093% of the sample.

The CDR3 runs 14 amino acids, cysteine and phenylalanine included. The sequence is cut down to CDR3 DNA, 42 bases in frame from base 1. Trimmed from V: 4 bases; trimmed from J: 5 bases; junction bases lacking a gene match: 10. Looking up the germline V gene (reference sequence) yields CDR1 GTSNPN and CDR2 SVGIG. High-throughput TCR beta sequencing profiled peripheral blood CD8+ and CD4+ T cells from healthy donors, Susac syndrome patients and multiple sclerosis patients. The multiple sclerosis controls were treatment-naive patients who had stable or active relapsing-remitting disease and met the revised McDonald criteria. Bulk CD8+ and CD4+ T cells were purified by magnetic negative isolation, while CD8+ TEMRA cells were enriched using FACS. Blood was collected in EDTA tubes and processed within 24 hours, with PBMCs isolated through density gradient centrifugation. PBMCs intended for TCR sequencing were cryopreserved in liquid nitrogen and were subsequently thawed in a 37 degrees C water bath. A purity of at least 90% was achieved for sorted or isolated CD4+, CD8+ and CD8+ TEMRA cells.

Material: CD4+ T cells from PBMCs. This clonotype was obtained from a human donor with multiple sclerosis. The sequence is built from TRBV30 and TRBJ2-5; 7 central nucleotides agree with TRBD2. In nucleotides, the sequence is TGTGCCTGGACGGGTCTAGCGGAAATGGAGACCCAGTACTTC. This encodes CAWTGLAEMETQYF.